Listed below are T cell receptor beta chains from one sample, sequenced in a study of blood T cell repertoires in COVID-19. Produced via immunoSEQ multiplex PCR; TCRdb's table is partial and in-frame only. The sample carries 35,000 to 45,000 clones, more than 65% recorded once. The sample taken for sequencing was peripheral blood. These receptor sequences come from an elderly man with acute or convalescent COVID-19. Both conserved end residues are part of each CDR3. Each record gives: CDR3 DNA, CDR3 protein, D gene, V gene, J gene, clone size. The D gene is left open where the match is weak. Rows give clone size only sometimes, using once, few, many, or a class for an expanded clone.

CDR3 DNA: TGTGCCAGCAGTTCGAGAGGGGCAGGGGGCTCTGAAGCTTTCTTT
CDR3 protein: CASSSRGAGGSEAFF
D gene: TRBD1
V gene: TRBV2
J gene: TRBJ1-1
clone size: few

CDR3 DNA: TGTGCCACTGGAGGGAGATCAGGTGTGAGCTACACCTTC
CDR3 protein: CATGGRSGVSYTF
D gene: NA
V gene: TRBV7-9
J gene: TRBJ1-2
clone size: few

CDR3 DNA: TGTGCCAGCAGCCAACGTACTAATGAGCAGTTCTTC
CDR3 protein: CASSQRTNEQFF
D gene: NA
V gene: TRBV5-4
J gene: TRBJ2-1
clone size: NA

CDR3 DNA: TGTGCCAGCAGCCGAGGGACAGGGGGGAAGGAAAAACTGTTTTTT
CDR3 protein: CASSRGTGGKEKLFF
D gene: TRBD1
V gene: TRBV5-4
J gene: TRBJ1-4
clone size: NA

CDR3 DNA: TGTGCCAGCACGAAGGGGCGCGAGCAGTACTTC
CDR3 protein: CASTKGREQYF
D gene: NA
V gene: TRBV28
J gene: TRBJ2-7
clone size: once

CDR3 DNA: TGTGCCAGCAGCGGGGACTCCACAGATACGCAGTATTTT
CDR3 protein: CASSGDSTDTQYF
D gene: NA
V gene: TRBV7-3
J gene: TRBJ2-3
clone size: NA

CDR3 DNA: TGTGCCAGCAGTTTTCCACAGGGGGCGCGACTAAATGAGCAGTTCTTC
CDR3 protein: CASSFPQGARLNEQFF
D gene: TRBD1
V gene: TRBV28
J gene: TRBJ2-1
clone size: NA

CDR3 DNA: TGTGCCAGTAGTCGGGTTAGAGGGTCCTACGAGCAGTACTTC
CDR3 protein: CASSRVRGSYEQYF
D gene: NA
V gene: TRBV19
J gene: TRBJ2-7
clone size: NA

CDR3 DNA: TGTGCCATCAGTGCAGCAGGGGGAGGCAATCAGCCCCAGCATTTT
CDR3 protein: CAISAAGGGNQPQHF
D gene: TRBD1
V gene: TRBV10-3
J gene: TRBJ1-5
clone size: NA

CDR3 DNA: TGTGCCAGCAGCTGGGGACTAGCGGGCCAAGAGACCCAGTACTTC
CDR3 protein: CASSWGLAGQETQYF
D gene: TRBD2
V gene: TRBV5-5
J gene: TRBJ2-5
clone size: NA

CDR3 DNA: TGTGCCAGCAGCCAGACAGGGGGATCGGCGGGAGTCGGAGGCATTCAGTACTTC
CDR3 protein: CASSQTGGSAGVGGIQYF
D gene: TRBD1
V gene: TRBV11-2
J gene: TRBJ2-4
clone size: once

CDR3 DNA: TGTGCCTGGAGTGGGACTAGCGGAAGGCAGTACTTC
CDR3 protein: CAWSGTSGRQYF
D gene: TRBD2
V gene: TRBV30
J gene: TRBJ2-7
clone size: NA

CDR3 DNA: TGTGCCAGCAGCTCTCCGGGACTAGCCTCATACAATGAGCAGTTCTTC
CDR3 protein: CASSSPGLASYNEQFF
D gene: TRBD2
V gene: TRBV13
J gene: TRBJ2-1
clone size: few

CDR3 DNA: TGTGCCAGCAGTAGTAGCGCCCGCACAGATACGCAGTATTTT
CDR3 protein: CASSSSARTDTQYF
D gene: NA
V gene: TRBV6-5
J gene: TRBJ2-3
clone size: NA

CDR3 DNA: TGTGCCAGCAGCAAAAGGCCGGGAGTGTGGTACAATGAGCAGTTCTTC
CDR3 protein: CASSKRPGVWYNEQFF
D gene: NA
V gene: TRBV21-1
J gene: TRBJ2-1
clone size: NA

CDR3 DNA: TGTGCCAGCAGTTACTCAGGGAGACGGGACTACGAGCAGTACTTC
CDR3 protein: CASSYSGRRDYEQYF
D gene: NA
V gene: TRBV6-5
J gene: TRBJ2-7
clone size: NA

CDR3 DNA: TGTGCCAGCAGTGAAGCGGGGCGAAGGCAGACCCAGTACTTC
CDR3 protein: CASSEAGRRQTQYF
D gene: NA
V gene: TRBV2
J gene: TRBJ2-5
clone size: NA

CDR3 DNA: TGTGCCATCAGTCCGTTAGCGGGAGGGCCAAACACCGGGGAGCTGTTTTTT
CDR3 protein: CAISPLAGGPNTGELFF
D gene: TRBD2
V gene: TRBV10-3
J gene: TRBJ2-2
clone size: NA

CDR3 DNA: TGCGCCAGCAGCTCCGGACAGAGCGGGAGGGCCCAAGAGACCCAGTACTTC
CDR3 protein: CASSSGQSGRAQETQYF
D gene: TRBD2
V gene: TRBV5-1
J gene: TRBJ2-5
clone size: NA

CDR3 DNA: TGTGCCTGGAGTGCAAGCTTGGGGCGACGAAACATTCAGTACTTC
CDR3 protein: CAWSASLGRRNIQYF
D gene: NA
V gene: TRBV30
J gene: TRBJ2-4
clone size: NA

CDR3 DNA: TGTGCCAGCGGAACAGGTGGGGCGAACACTGAAGCTTTCTTT
CDR3 protein: CASGTGGANTEAFF
D gene: NA
V gene: TRBV6-6
J gene: TRBJ1-1
clone size: many

CDR3 DNA: TGTGCCAGCTCACCTTTGGGGCGGATAGACTCTGGAAACACCATATATTTT
CDR3 protein: CASSPLGRIDSGNTIYF
D gene: NA
V gene: TRBV18
J gene: TRBJ1-3
clone size: NA

CDR3 DNA: TGCGCCAGCAGCTTGGCCACGGCAGGGTTAAGAACAGATACGCAGTATTTT
CDR3 protein: CASSLATAGLRTDTQYF
D gene: NA
V gene: TRBV5-1
J gene: TRBJ2-3
clone size: NA

CDR3 DNA: TGTGCCAGCAGCGTTGCCGCTAACCGTGAAGCTTTCTTT
CDR3 protein: CASSVAANREAFF
D gene: NA
V gene: TRBV9
J gene: TRBJ1-1
clone size: once

CDR3 DNA: TGTGCCATCTCGGCGGGCTCCTACGAGCAGTACTTC
CDR3 protein: CAISAGSYEQYF
D gene: NA
V gene: TRBV10-3
J gene: TRBJ2-7
clone size: NA

CDR3 DNA: TGTGCCAGCAGTGATCAGGAATACGAGCAGTACTTC
CDR3 protein: CASSDQEYEQYF
D gene: NA
V gene: TRBV2
J gene: TRBJ2-7
clone size: NA

CDR3 DNA: TGTGCCAGCAGCTTAAGTCTCTCGGGAGATGGCTACACCTTC
CDR3 protein: CASSLSLSGDGYTF
D gene: NA
V gene: TRBV7-3
J gene: TRBJ1-2
clone size: NA

CDR3 DNA: TGTGCCAGCAGCGCGAGCGGGGCTACCTCCTACGAGCAGTACTTC
CDR3 protein: CASSASGATSYEQYF
D gene: TRBD2
V gene: TRBV9
J gene: TRBJ2-7
clone size: NA

CDR3 DNA: TGTGCCTGGAACAGGGGTTTAATGGAGACCCAGTACTTC
CDR3 protein: CAWNRGLMETQYF
D gene: TRBD1
V gene: TRBV30
J gene: TRBJ2-5
clone size: NA

CDR3 DNA: TGCGCCAGCAGCTTACAGGGGGCGCGGAGCGAGCAGTACTTC
CDR3 protein: CASSLQGARSEQYF
D gene: TRBD1
V gene: TRBV5-1
J gene: TRBJ2-7
clone size: few

CDR3 DNA: TGTGCCAGCATAGGGACTAGCGGGAGGGGGGGCGAGCAGTACTTC
CDR3 protein: CASIGTSGRGGEQYF
D gene: TRBD2
V gene: TRBV7-2
J gene: TRBJ2-7
clone size: NA

CDR3 DNA: TGTGCCAGCAGCTTTAGACAGGGCGGCTATGGCTACACCTTC
CDR3 protein: CASSFRQGGYGYTF
D gene: TRBD1
V gene: TRBV5-4
J gene: TRBJ1-2
clone size: NA

CDR3 DNA: TGTGCCAGCAGCCTCGCCCACAGAACCTCTGAAGCTTTCTTT
CDR3 protein: CASSLAHRTSEAFF
D gene: NA
V gene: TRBV14
J gene: TRBJ1-1
clone size: NA

CDR3 DNA: TGTGCCAGTAGGCGGGGGGCAGTGAACGGCAATCAGCCCCAGCATTTT
CDR3 protein: CASRRGAVNGNQPQHF
D gene: NA
V gene: TRBV19
J gene: TRBJ1-5
clone size: NA

CDR3 DNA: TGTGCCAGCAGCTACAGGGGGCTGCCGATCTTT
CDR3 protein: CASSYRGLPIF
D gene: TRBD1
V gene: TRBV12-3/TRBV12-4
J gene: TRBJ1-1
clone size: NA

CDR3 DNA: TGTGCCAGCAGTCCAGGACGGGGAAGAACTGAAGCTTTCTTT
CDR3 protein: CASSPGRGRTEAFF
D gene: NA
V gene: TRBV6-5
J gene: TRBJ1-1
clone size: NA

CDR3 DNA: TGTGCCAGCAGCCTCACCCTTAGAGCGACGCAGTATTTT
CDR3 protein: CASSLTLRATQYF
D gene: NA
V gene: TRBV27
J gene: TRBJ2-3
clone size: NA

CDR3 DNA: TGTGCCAGCAGTTGGGGACTAGCGTTCTTAGATACGCAGTATTTT
CDR3 protein: CASSWGLAFLDTQYF
D gene: TRBD2
V gene: TRBV6-5
J gene: TRBJ2-3
clone size: NA

CDR3 DNA: TGTGCCAGCACCGTTAGCGGGAGTGGCACCGGGGAGCTGTTTTTT
CDR3 protein: CASTVSGSGTGELFF
D gene: TRBD2
V gene: TRBV28
J gene: TRBJ2-2
clone size: few

CDR3 DNA: TGTGCCTCCGCACCGGAAGAGACCCAGTACTTC
CDR3 protein: CASAPEETQYF
D gene: NA
V gene: TRBV2
J gene: TRBJ2-5
clone size: NA

CDR3 DNA: TGTGCCAGCAGCTCGACAGGAGGGGGCAATTCACCCCTCCACTTT
CDR3 protein: CASSSTGGGNSPLHF
D gene: TRBD1
V gene: TRBV7-8
J gene: TRBJ1-6
clone size: NA

CDR3 DNA: TGCGCCAGCAGGATGACTAGTAAGAATGAGCAGTTCTTC
CDR3 protein: CASRMTSKNEQFF
D gene: NA
V gene: TRBV10-2
J gene: TRBJ2-1
clone size: NA

CDR3 DNA: TGTGCCACCCGGGACAGTGAAAGGAGATACTATGGCTACACCTTC
CDR3 protein: CATRDSERRYYGYTF
D gene: TRBD1
V gene: TRBV10-3
J gene: TRBJ1-2
clone size: NA

CDR3 DNA: TGTGCCACTGGGGACAGGGGGTCAGGGGCCAACGTCCTGACTTTC
CDR3 protein: CATGDRGSGANVLTF
D gene: TRBD1
V gene: TRBV19
J gene: TRBJ2-6
clone size: few

CDR3 DNA: TGCGCCAGCAGTCAATCGAACCAGGTCTATAACACCGGGGAGCTGTTTTTT
CDR3 protein: CASSQSNQVYNTGELFF
D gene: NA
V gene: TRBV23-1
J gene: TRBJ2-2
clone size: few

CDR3 DNA: TGTGCCAGCTCACGCCGGGTCGGGAGGGCCTACAATGAGCAGTTCTTC
CDR3 protein: CASSRRVGRAYNEQFF
D gene: TRBD2
V gene: TRBV18
J gene: TRBJ2-1
clone size: NA

CDR3 DNA: TGTGCCAGCAGCCTTGGCCGGGAGGCCCTACAAAACATTCAGTACTTC
CDR3 protein: CASSLGREALQNIQYF
D gene: TRBD2
V gene: TRBV4-2
J gene: TRBJ2-4
clone size: NA

CDR3 DNA: TGCGCCAGCAGCTTCTGGACAGGGTCCCAAGAGACCCAGTACTTC
CDR3 protein: CASSFWTGSQETQYF
D gene: TRBD1
V gene: TRBV5-1
J gene: TRBJ2-5
clone size: NA

CDR3 DNA: TGCGCCAGCAGTTCCCTCCTGGATACGCAGTATTTT
CDR3 protein: CASSSLLDTQYF
D gene: NA
V gene: TRBV5-1
J gene: TRBJ2-3
clone size: NA

CDR3 DNA: TGCGCCAGCAGCTTCAGTTCCGAAGGGGGCGAGCAGTACTTC
CDR3 protein: CASSFSSEGGEQYF
D gene: NA
V gene: TRBV5-1
J gene: TRBJ2-7
clone size: NA

CDR3 DNA: TGTGCCAGCAGCTCTACAGGTTGGTCCTACAATGAGCAGTTCTTC
CDR3 protein: CASSSTGWSYNEQFF
D gene: NA
V gene: TRBV11-2
J gene: TRBJ2-1
clone size: NA

CDR3 DNA: TGTGCCAGTACCCCGCTTCCGGCAGGGGAAGGCGGGGAGCTGTTTTTT
CDR3 protein: CASTPLPAGEGGELFF
D gene: NA
V gene: TRBV19
J gene: TRBJ2-2
clone size: NA

CDR3 DNA: TGTGCCAGCAGCTCGGGACTAGCGGGAGGGACCGAGCAGTACTTC
CDR3 protein: CASSSGLAGGTEQYF
D gene: TRBD2
V gene: TRBV7-2
J gene: TRBJ2-7
clone size: once

CDR3 DNA: TGTGCCAGCAGCTTCACAGTCCTTAATCAGCCCCAGCATTTT
CDR3 protein: CASSFTVLNQPQHF
D gene: NA
V gene: TRBV5-8
J gene: TRBJ1-5
clone size: NA